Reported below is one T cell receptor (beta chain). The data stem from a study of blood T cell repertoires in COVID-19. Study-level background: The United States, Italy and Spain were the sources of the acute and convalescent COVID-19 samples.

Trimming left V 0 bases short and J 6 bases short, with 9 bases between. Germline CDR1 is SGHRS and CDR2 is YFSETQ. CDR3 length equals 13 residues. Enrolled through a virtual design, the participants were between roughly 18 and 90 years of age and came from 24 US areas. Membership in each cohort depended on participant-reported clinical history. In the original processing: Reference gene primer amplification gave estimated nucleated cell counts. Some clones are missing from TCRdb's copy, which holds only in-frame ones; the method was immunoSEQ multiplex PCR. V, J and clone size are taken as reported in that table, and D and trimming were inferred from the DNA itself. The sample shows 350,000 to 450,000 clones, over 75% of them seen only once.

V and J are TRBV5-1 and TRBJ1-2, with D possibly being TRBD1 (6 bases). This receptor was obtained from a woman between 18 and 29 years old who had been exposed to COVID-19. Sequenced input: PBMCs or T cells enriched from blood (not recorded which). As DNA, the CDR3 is TGCGCCAGCAGCTTGGGGGCAGGGGATGGCTACACCTTC. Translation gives CASSLGAGDGYTF. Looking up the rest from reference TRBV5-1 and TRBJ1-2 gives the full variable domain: KAGVTQTPRYLIKTRGQQVTLSCSPISGHRSVSWYQQTPGQGLQFLFEYFSETQRNKGNFPGRFSGRQFSNSRSEMNVSTLELGDSALYLCASSLGAGDGYTFGSGTRLTVV.